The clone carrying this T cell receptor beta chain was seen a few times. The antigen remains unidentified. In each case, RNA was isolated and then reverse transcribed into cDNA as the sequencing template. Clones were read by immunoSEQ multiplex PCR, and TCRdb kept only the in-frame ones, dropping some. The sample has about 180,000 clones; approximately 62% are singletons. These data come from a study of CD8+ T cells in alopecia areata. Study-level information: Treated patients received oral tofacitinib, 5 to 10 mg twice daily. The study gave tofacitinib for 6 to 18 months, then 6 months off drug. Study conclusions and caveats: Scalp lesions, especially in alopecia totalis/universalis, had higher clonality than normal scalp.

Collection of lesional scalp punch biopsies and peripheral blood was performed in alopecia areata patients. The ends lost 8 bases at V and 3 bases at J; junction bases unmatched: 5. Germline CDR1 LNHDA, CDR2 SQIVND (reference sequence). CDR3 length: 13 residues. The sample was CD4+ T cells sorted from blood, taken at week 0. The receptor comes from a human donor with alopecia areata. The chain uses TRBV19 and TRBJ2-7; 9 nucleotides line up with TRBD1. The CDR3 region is CASSQGASYEQYF. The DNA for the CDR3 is TGTGCCAGTTCACAGGGGGCGAGCTACGAGCAGTACTTC.